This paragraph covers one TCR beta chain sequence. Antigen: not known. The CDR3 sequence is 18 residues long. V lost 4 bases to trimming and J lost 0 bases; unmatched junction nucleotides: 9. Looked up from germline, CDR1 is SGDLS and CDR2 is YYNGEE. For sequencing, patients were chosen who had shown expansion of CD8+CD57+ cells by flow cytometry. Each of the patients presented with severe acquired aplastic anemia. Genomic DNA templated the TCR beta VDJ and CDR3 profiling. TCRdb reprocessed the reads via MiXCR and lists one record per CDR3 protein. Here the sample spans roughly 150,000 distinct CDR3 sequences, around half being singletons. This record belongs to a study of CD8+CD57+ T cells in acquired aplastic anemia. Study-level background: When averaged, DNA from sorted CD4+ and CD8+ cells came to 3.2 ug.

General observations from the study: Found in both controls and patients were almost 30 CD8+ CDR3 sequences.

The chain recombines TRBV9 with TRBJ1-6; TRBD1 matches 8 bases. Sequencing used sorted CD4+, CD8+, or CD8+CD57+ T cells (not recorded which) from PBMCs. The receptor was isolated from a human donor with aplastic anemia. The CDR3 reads CASSRRDRLISYNSPLHF. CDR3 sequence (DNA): TGTGCCAGCAGCCGCCGGGACAGGTTGATCTCCTATAATTCACCCCTCCACTTT.